Below are 13 T cell receptor beta chains sequenced from a single sample in a study of T cell responses to AZD1222 COVID-19 vaccine (dated by TCRdb to the early 2020s). This specimen's time point label, per the study, means: baseline before first vaccination. In the paper's terms, the treatment or condition label means: meningococcal conjugate vaccine given as trial control. Libraries were built with the immunoSEQ multiplex PCR assay. TCRdb limited this immuneACCESS table to in-frame rearrangements with V and J called. A share of clones is missing; checked studies link under half to unresolved V genes, and the rest is unexplained. The sample yields some 130,000 clones; approximately 85% were counted once. The leading ten clones occupy over 15% of the sample. The sequencing here drew on peripheral blood, taken on day 0 of MenACWY control vaccination. All receptors come from an adult in good health.

The chain combines TRBV6-5 with TRBJ2-5, with D possibly being TRBD1 or TRBD2 (5 bases each). CDR3 length equals 15 residues. V was pared by 5 bases and J by 5 bases, with 18 bases between. CDR1 and CDR2 (germline): MNHEY, SVGAGI. CDR3 in DNA: TGTGCCAGCAGTAGCCGACGGGGCAGGTTGGAGACCCAGTACTTC. It codes for CASSSRRGRLETQYF.

The chain joins TRBV5-4 to TRBJ2-7; TRBD2 agrees at 7 bases. Germline V lookup: CDR1 SGHNT, CDR2 YYREEE (reference sequence). This CDR3 is 15 amino acids long. Trimming removed 0 bases from V and 1 base from J; junction bases left unmatched: 4. CDR3 coding DNA: TGTGCCAGCAGCTTGGAACTAGCGCCATCCTACGAGCAGTACTTC. Translated: CASSLELAPSYEQYF.

This rearrangement joins TRBV6-1 to TRBJ2-7; 11 bases align to TRBD2. V shed 1 base, J shed 1 base, and the junction held 0 bases outside the gene matches. The CDR3 is 15 residues long. Germline values: CDR1 MNHNS, CDR2 SASEGT. CDR3 sequence: CASSEGTSGSYEQYF. The CDR3 nucleotides are TGTGCCAGCAGTGAAGGGACTAGCGGGTCCTACGAGCAGTACTTC.

The V and J genes are TRBV7-9 and TRBJ2-7; TRBD2 matches at 10 bases. This CDR3 comprises 16 residues. Germline V gene lookup returns CDR1 SEHNR and CDR2 FQNEAQ (reference sequence). V lost 1 base and J lost 0; bases outside the gene matches: 3. The CDR3 sequence: CASSLVLAGTSYEQYF. In nucleotides, the CDR3 is TGTGCCAGCAGCTTAGTACTAGCGGGGACCTCCTACGAGCAGTACTTC.

V is TRBV5-6 and J is TRBJ1-1; D is undetermined. Trimming took 5 bases from V and 1 from J, leaving 12 bases between them. In germline, CDR1 is SGHDT, CDR2 YYEEEE. This CDR3 has 14 residues. CDR3 sequence reads: CASSYRLRNTEAFF. The CDR3 nucleotides read TGTGCCAGCAGTTATAGACTGAGGAACACTGAAGCTTTCTTT.

This clone turned up a few times. The genes are TRBV9 and TRBJ2-1; 9 bases align to TRBD2. Germline-derived CDR1 and CDR2 are SGDLS and YYNGEE. This CDR3 is built from 14 residues. With 2 bases clipped from V and 4 bases from J, the junction kept 1 base outside the gene matches. The CDR3 nucleotides are TGTGCCAGCAGCGTTAGCGGGGGATACAATGAGCAGTTCTTC. Translating it yields CASSVSGGYNEQFF.

The rearrangement links TRBV5-1 to TRBJ2-7; D is uncertain. V was shortened by 4 bases and J by 2 bases, with 10 bases between the two germline ends. From germline, CDR1 is SGHRS and CDR2 YFSETQ. The CDR3 has 13 amino acids. For the CDR3, the DNA is TGCGCCAGCAGCCGAGACGGTCCCTACGAGCAGTACTTC. Translating it yields CASSRDGPYEQYF. Full variable domain (remainder filled in from reference TRBV5-1 and TRBJ2-7): KAGVTQTPRYLIKTRGQQVTLSCSPISGHRSVSWYQQTPGQGLQFLFEYFSETQRNKGNFPGRFSGRQFSNSRSEMNVSTLELGDSALYLCASSRDGPYEQYFGPGTRLTVT.

The CDR3 is CASSEQGTAGNTIYF. As DNA, the CDR3 is TGTGCCAGCAGTGAACAGGGAACTGCTGGAAACACCATATATTTT. This rearrangement joins TRBV6-1 to TRBJ1-3, with D possibly matching TRBD1 (5 bases). V was cut by 2 bases and J by 2 bases, with 10 bases left in between. CDR1 is MNHNS, CDR2 SASEGT, per germline. The CDR3 covers 15 residues.

The chain couples TRBV21-1 to TRBJ1-1. TRBV21-1 is listed as a pseudogene. This CDR3 comprises 18 residues. The CDR3 reads CASSKEGRPRGVMTEAFF. For the CDR3, the DNA is TGTGCCAGCAGCAAAGAGGGCAGGCCCCGAGGTGTTATGACTGAAGCTTTCTTT.

This sequence joins TRBV24-1 and TRBJ2-7; D gene unclear. The CDR3 covers 11 residues. V was clipped by 5 bases and J by 9 bases, with 10 bases between them. Per germline, CDR1 KGHDR and CDR2 SFDVKD. The CDR3: CATSAKGRQYF. The CDR3 region has the DNA TGTGCCACCAGTGCTAAAGGACGGCAGTACTTC.

The chain links TRBV4-1 to TRBJ2-1; no clear D gene. The CDR3 covers 14 residues. Germline CDR1 is MGHRA and CDR2 is YSYEKL. V gave up 0 bases and J gave up 10 bases, with 13 bases separating them. For the CDR3, the DNA is TGCGCCAGCAGCCAAGATACTGGTAAAAGGGAGCAGTTCTTC. This codes for CASSQDTGKREQFF.

V usage is TRBV5-4 and J usage is TRBJ2-2; 9 bases fit TRBD1. Germline CDR1 and CDR2: SGHNT and YYREEE (reference sequence). The CDR3 contains 16 residues. Trimming took 2 bases from V and 3 from J; bases not matched to a gene: 5. CDR3 in DNA: TGTGCCAGCAGCTTAGCCGGGACAGGGTACACCGGGGAGCTGTTTTTT. Its translation is CASSLAGTGYTGELFF.

This chain joins TRBV2 and TRBJ2-7; possibly TRBD2 for D (5 bases). V was trimmed by 6 bases and J by 0 bases, leaving 21 bases between them. There are 17 residues in the CDR3. Per the germline V gene, CDR1 is SNHLY and CDR2 is FYNNEI. Written as DNA, the CDR3 is TGTGCCAGCAGGCTCACGTCTGGCGGGTCCACCTCCTACGAGCAGTACTTC. Translated, it gives CASRLTSGGSTSYEQYF.